This is a list of T cell receptor beta chains from one sample in a study of persistence of HIV-infected CD4 T cells. The repertoire was sequenced with immunoSEQ multiplex PCR; TCRdb's copy has only in-frame clones and lacks some. Of 35,000 to 45,000 clones in the sample, roughly 89% were seen once. No antigen has been identified for these receptors. The material sequenced was CD4+ T cells sorted from PBMCs after roughly 20-hour stimulation, taken from a patient who received antiretroviral therapy. Receptors were obtained from an adult man with HIV who was CMV-seropositive. CDR3s include the opening cysteine and the closing phenylalanine or tryptophan. A D gene is named only where the DNA matches it firmly. Part of the rows lack a size; the others show once, few, many or a class for expanded clones.

V,size,J,D,DNA,CDR3
TRBV29-1,once,TRBJ2-2,TRBD1,TGCAGCGGTTCCGGGACAGCGAACACCGGGGAGCTGTTTTTT,CSGSGTANTGELFF
TRBV24-1,-,TRBJ2-1,-,TGTGCCACCAGTAGGTCTATAGAATCCTCTGAGCAGTTCTTC,CATSRSIESSEQFF
TRBV25-1,-,TRBJ1-4,-,TGTGCCAGCAGTGATTACCGCTCAACTAATGAAAAACTGTTTTTT,CASSDYRSTNEKLFF
TRBV3-1/TRBV3-2,-,TRBJ1-3,TRBD1,TGTGCCAGCAGCCCCCTCTACAGGGGGCCTGGAAACACCATATATTTT,CASSPLYRGPGNTIYF
TRBV7-9,-,TRBJ2-1,TRBD2,TGTGCCAGCAGCTCCCCCGGGAGCGGGGCCTACAATGAGCAGTTCTTC,CASSSPGSGAYNEQFF
TRBV11-3,once,TRBJ1-1,-,TGTGCCAGCAGCCGGATGTATACAGGGATGAACACTGAAGCTTTCTTT,CASSRMYTGMNTEAFF
TRBV10-3,-,TRBJ2-7,TRBD1,TGTGCCACCGGGACAGGGGGCGGCTACTCCTACGAGCAGTACTTC,CATGTGGGYSYEQYF
TRBV7-9,once,TRBJ1-3,-,TGTGCCAGCAGCCTCAGGCAGGGGCGCGGAAACACCATATATTTT,CASSLRQGRGNTIYF
TRBV7-9,-,TRBJ2-5,TRBD1,TGTGCCAGCAGCCAGGGGTCAGGGGGCTCTGTAGAGACCCAGTACTTC,CASSQGSGGSVETQYF
TRBV14,-,TRBJ1-2,-,TGTGCCAGCAGTCCCGTTAGGACTGGGATGGGAGGCTACACCTTC,CASSPVRTGMGGYTF
TRBV4-2,once,TRBJ1-2,TRBD1,TGTGCCAGCAGCCAAGTGGAAGGACAGGGGGCATTCGGGTATGGCTACACCTTC,CASSQVEGQGAFGYGYTF
TRBV2,-,TRBJ2-1,TRBD2,TGTGCCAGCAGGGAAAGACTAGCGGGTGTACATGAGCAGTTCTTC,CASRERLAGVHEQFF
TRBV13,once,TRBJ2-7,-,TGTGCCAGCAGCTCCTCAAGCGGGGGCAGGGGGGTCTCCTACGAGCAGTACTTC,CASSSSSGGRGVSYEQYF
TRBV10-2,-,TRBJ1-1,-,TGCGCCAGCAACCAGGGACGGACCATGAACACTGAAGCTTTCTTT,CASNQGRTMNTEAFF
TRBV18,-,TRBJ1-1,-,TGTGCCAGCTCCCCCCAGGGTAACACTGAAGCTTTCTTT,CASSPQGNTEAFF
TRBV7-6,-,TRBJ2-3,-,TGTGCCAGCAGCTTAGGGCCGAGTAGCACAGATACGCAGTATTTT,CASSLGPSSTDTQYF
TRBV6-1,few,TRBJ1-5,-,TGTGCCAGCAGTGAAGGCTGGACAGTTTTTAGTCAGCCCCAGCATTTT,CASSEGWTVFSQPQHF
TRBV5-3,-,TRBJ1-1,TRBD1,TGTGCCAGAAGCGTTCAGGGGGGAACTGAAGCTTTCTTT,CARSVQGGTEAFF
TRBV5-1,-,TRBJ1-3,-,TGCGCCAGCAGCCCCTCTAACTCTGGAAACACCATATATTTT,CASSPSNSGNTIYF
TRBV7-3,once,TRBJ2-3,TRBD2,TGTGCCAGCAGGGCTAGCGGGAGGACAGATACGCAGTATTTT,CASRASGRTDTQYF
TRBV19,once,TRBJ1-1,-,TGTGCCAGTAGTACTAGGACGGGATCGAACACTGAAGCTTTCTTT,CASSTRTGSNTEAFF
TRBV6-5,-,TRBJ2-3,-,TGTGCCAGCAGTTACGGGCCCCGAGCCAATACGCAGTATTTT,CASSYGPRANTQYF
TRBV19,-,TRBJ1-5,TRBD1,TGTGCCAGTAGTATTTTCTGGGAAGACTTTCTAGGTGAGAAACAGGGGGCATTTCAGCCCCAGCATTTT,CASSIFWEDFLGEKQGAFQPQHF
TRBV3-1/TRBV3-2,once,TRBJ1-1,-,TGTGCCAGCAGCCTCCGCGCGGGGTCGGGCACTGAAGCTTTCTTT,CASSLRAGSGTEAFF
TRBV27,-,TRBJ1-3,TRBD1,TGTGCCAGCAGCAACAGGGGGCACTCTGGAAACACCATATATTTT,CASSNRGHSGNTIYF
TRBV10-3,-,TRBJ1-4,-,TGTGCCATTAGACCTGTAACTAATGAAAAACTGTTTTTT,CAIRPVTNEKLFF
TRBV3-1/TRBV3-2,-,TRBJ1-2,-,TGTGCCAGCAGCACCAGGGCCCTCTATGGCTACACCTTC,CASSTRALYGYTF
TRBV30,once,TRBJ1-1,-,TGTGCCTGGAGTGTAAGGCAGGTGAACACTGAAGCTTTCTTT,CAWSVRQVNTEAFF
TRBV29-1,-,TRBJ2-7,TRBD2,TGCAGCGTTGTACCTAGCGGGACCTACGAGCAGTACTTC,CSVVPSGTYEQYF
TRBV6-5,-,TRBJ2-2,-,TGTGCCAGCAGTTACCGTCCCGTTTCCACCGGGGAGCTGTTTTTT,CASSYRPVSTGELFF
TRBV12-3/TRBV12-4,-,TRBJ1-1,-,TGTGCCAGCAGTTTATCCACTGAAGCTTTCTTT,CASSLSTEAFF
TRBV7-6,-,TRBJ2-3,TRBD2,TGTGCCAGCAGCCGTACGGCAGCGGGGGGCCTTTTTATGAGCACAGATACGCAGTATTTT,CASSRTAAGGLFMSTDTQYF
TRBV30,-,TRBJ1-5,TRBD1,TGTGCCTGGACTCACCCGGGACAGGGAGATCAGCCCCAGCATTTT,CAWTHPGQGDQPQHF
TRBV3-1/TRBV3-2,-,TRBJ1-5,-,TGTGCCAGCAGCCAACGCAGCCAGCCCCAGCATTTT,CASSQRSQPQHF
TRBV6-2/TRBV6-3,-,TRBJ2-7,-,TGTGCCAGCAGTCGAATCTACGAGCAGTACTTC,CASSRIYEQYF
TRBV6-2/TRBV6-3,-,TRBJ2-1,-,TGTGCCAGCAGTTACTCTTTAAACCGGGTCCCCCAAAACAATGAGCAGTTCTTC,CASSYSLNRVPQNNEQFF
TRBV6-1,-,TRBJ1-1,-,TGTGCCAGCAGTGAAGCGGGTCAGGGGAACACTGAAGCTTTCTTT,CASSEAGQGNTEAFF
TRBV7-2,-,TRBJ1-4,-,TGTGCCAGCAGCTTACAGGGGTCTAATGAAAAACTGTTTTTT,CASSLQGSNEKLFF
TRBV7-3,-,TRBJ2-2,TRBD2,TGTGCCAGCAGCTTAGGTGGGCTAGCGGCGAACACCGGGGAGCTGTTTTTT,CASSLGGLAANTGELFF
TRBV5-1,-,TRBJ2-1,-,TGCGCCAGCAGCATCGGTCTAGTCTGGGGTGAGCAGTTCTTC,CASSIGLVWGEQFF
TRBV18,-,TRBJ2-7,TRBD1,TGTGCCAGCTCACCAGAGGACAGGGGGCCCTACGAGCAGTACTTC,CASSPEDRGPYEQYF